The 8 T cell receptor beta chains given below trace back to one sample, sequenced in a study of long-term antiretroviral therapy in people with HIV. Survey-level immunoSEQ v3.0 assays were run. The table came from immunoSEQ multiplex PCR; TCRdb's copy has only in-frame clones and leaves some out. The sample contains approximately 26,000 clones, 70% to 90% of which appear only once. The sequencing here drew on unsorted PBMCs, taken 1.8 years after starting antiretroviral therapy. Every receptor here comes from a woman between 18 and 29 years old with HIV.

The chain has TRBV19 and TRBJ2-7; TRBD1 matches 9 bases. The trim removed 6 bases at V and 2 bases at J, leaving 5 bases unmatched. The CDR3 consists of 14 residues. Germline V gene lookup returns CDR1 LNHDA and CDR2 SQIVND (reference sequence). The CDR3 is CASSSGTGTYEQYF. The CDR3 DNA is TGTGCCAGTAGCTCCGGGACAGGGACCTACGAGCAGTACTTC.

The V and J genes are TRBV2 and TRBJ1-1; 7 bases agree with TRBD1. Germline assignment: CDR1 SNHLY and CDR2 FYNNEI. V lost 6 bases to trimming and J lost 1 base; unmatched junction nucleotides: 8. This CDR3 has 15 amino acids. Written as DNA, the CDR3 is TGTGCCAGCAGGGACACAGGGGTTCGGAACACTGAAGCTTTCTTT. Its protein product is CASRDTGVRNTEAFF.

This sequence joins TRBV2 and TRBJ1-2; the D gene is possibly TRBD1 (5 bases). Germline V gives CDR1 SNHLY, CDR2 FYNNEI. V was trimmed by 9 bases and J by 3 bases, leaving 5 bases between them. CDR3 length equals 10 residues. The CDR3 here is CARGDYGYTF. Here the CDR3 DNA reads TGTGCCAGGGGGGACTATGGCTACACCTTC.

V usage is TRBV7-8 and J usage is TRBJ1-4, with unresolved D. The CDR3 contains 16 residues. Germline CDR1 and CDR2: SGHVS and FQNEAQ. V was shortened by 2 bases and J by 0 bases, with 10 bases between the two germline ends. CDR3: CASSLIFSATNEKLFF. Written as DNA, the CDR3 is TGTGCCAGCAGCTTAATCTTCAGTGCAACTAATGAAAAACTGTTTTTT.

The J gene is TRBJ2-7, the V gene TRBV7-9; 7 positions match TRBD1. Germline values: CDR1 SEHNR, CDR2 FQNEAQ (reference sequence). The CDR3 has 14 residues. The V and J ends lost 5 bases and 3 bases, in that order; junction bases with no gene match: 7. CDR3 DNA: TGTGCCAGCAGCGAGGGGACAGTTGGCTACGAGCAGTACTTC. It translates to CASSEGTVGYEQYF.

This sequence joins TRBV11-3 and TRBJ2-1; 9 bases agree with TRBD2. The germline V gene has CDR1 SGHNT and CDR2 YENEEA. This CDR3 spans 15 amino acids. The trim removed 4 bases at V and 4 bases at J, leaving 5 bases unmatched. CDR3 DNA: TGTGCCAGCAGCTCCCGGACTAGCGAGTACAATGAGCAGTTCTTC. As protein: CASSSRTSEYNEQFF.

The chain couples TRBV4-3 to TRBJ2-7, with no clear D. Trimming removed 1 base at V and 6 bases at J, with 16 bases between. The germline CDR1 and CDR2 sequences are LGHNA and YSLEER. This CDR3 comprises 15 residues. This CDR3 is CASSQVDIMGSEQYF. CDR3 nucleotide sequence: TGCGCCAGCAGCCAAGTAGATATAATGGGTTCCGAGCAGTACTTC.

CDR3 protein: CASSREAGGPYEQYF. The CDR3 DNA sequence: TGTGCCAGTAGTAGGGAAGCGGGAGGGCCCTACGAGCAGTACTTC. The chain employs TRBV19 and TRBJ2-7, with 10 bases lining up with TRBD2. The V gene's germline CDR1 is LNHDA and CDR2 SQIVND (reference sequence). The V segment lost 4 bases and the J segment 2 bases; nucleotides outside the gene matches: 5. The CDR3 is 15 residues long.